These 20 T cell receptor beta chains were all obtained from the same sample, sequenced in a study of post-analysis software for immune sequencing data. The study, taken as a whole, reports: Five or six TRBV segments were significantly more frequent in patients than in controls. TRBV5-6, TRBV5-1 and TRBV20-1 were among these segments.

TCR beta cDNA libraries included unique molecular identifiers. TCRdb reprocessed the PCR reads via MiXCR and lists one record per CDR3 protein. The table has about 400,000 distinct CDR3 sequences, less than 40% seen once. No antigen has been identified for these receptors. Sequenced input: blood. These receptors were obtained from a girl aged 10 to 17 with multiple sclerosis.

The V call is TRBV20-1, the J call TRBJ1-1, with a possible D match to TRBD1 (5 bases). Looked up from germline, CDR1 is DFQATT and CDR2 is SNEGSKA (reference sequence). The V and J ends lost 6 bases and 4 bases respectively, with 12 bases between them. This CDR3 is 12 amino acids long. This CDR3 reads CSADGASTEAFF. CDR3 nucleotide sequence: TGCAGTGCCGACGGGGCCAGCACTGAAGCTTTCTTT.

V gene TRBV20-1 combines with J gene TRBJ2-5; no clear D. Between the trimmed V and J ends, which lost 3 bases and 3 bases, there was a span of 8 bases. Germline assignment: CDR1 DFQATT and CDR2 SNEGSKA (reference sequence). This CDR3 is 12 amino acids long. The DNA of the CDR3 is TGCAGTGCTAGGCACAGAGAAGAGACCCAGTACTTC. Translated: CSARHREETQYF.

This chain uses TRBV4-3 with TRBJ1-2; D is uncertain. V shed 0 bases and J shed 3 bases, with 14 bases lying between them. The CDR3 loop spans 16 amino acids. Germline V gene sequence: CDR1 LGHNA, CDR2 YSLEER. The DNA for the CDR3 is TGCGCCAGCAGCCAAGAAAACCCGGCTCCTCACTATGGCTACACCTTC. Its protein is CASSQENPAPHYGYTF.

The chain recombines TRBV27 with TRBJ2-3; the D gene is possibly TRBD1 (6 bases). Germline V gene data show CDR1 as MNHEY and CDR2 as SMNVEV (reference sequence). The CDR3 is 16 residues long. The ends were cut back, 5 bases at V and 0 bases at J, with 15 bases in the middle. The CDR3 reads CASSKNPGQSTDTQYF. CDR3 coding DNA: TGTGCCAGCAGTAAAAACCCTGGACAGAGCACAGATACGCAGTATTTT.

This clonotype was counted between two and nine times. This chain uses TRBV20-1 with TRBJ2-1, with TRBD2 matching 7 bases. Germline loops: CDR1 DFQATT, CDR2 SNEGSKA (reference sequence). V gave up 3 bases and J gave up 12 bases; unmatched junction bases: 11. The CDR3 is 13 residues long. The CDR3 is CSARGTTDTWQFF. CDR3 nucleotides: TGCAGTGCTAGGGGGACTACTGATACGTGGCAGTTCTTC.

The chain links TRBV20-1 to TRBJ2-1; 10 nucleotides align to TRBD2. Trimming took 5 bases from V and 2 from J; bases not matched to a gene: 6. There are 15 residues in the CDR3. Per the germline V gene, CDR1 is DFQATT and CDR2 is SNEGSKA (reference sequence). This chain's CDR3 is CSAVSGGSTYNEQFF. In DNA form, the CDR3 reads TGCAGTGCTGTTAGCGGGGGGTCAACCTACAATGAGCAGTTCTTC.

This clonotype turned up a few times. The chain is built from TRBV7-6 and TRBJ2-1; 8 bases map to TRBD2. Germline V gene data show CDR1 as SGHVS and CDR2 as FNYEAQ. This CDR3 is 17 amino acids long. V gave up 0 bases and J gave up 5 bases; unmatched junction bases: 9. The CDR3 coding sequence is TGTGCCAGCAGCTTAGCCTTCGGGGGGGCACCCAACAATGAGCAGTTCTTC. Its translation: CASSLAFGGAPNNEQFF.

This chain connects TRBV7-2 to TRBJ2-3; D ambiguous. The germline CDR1 and CDR2 sequences are SGHTA and FQGNSA. The CDR3 runs to 14 residues. Trimming shortened V by 3 bases and J by 0 bases, and 7 bases separated the two germline ends. CDR3 nucleotide sequence: TGTGCCAGCAGCTTTCGGGTTAGCACAGATACGCAGTATTTT. Residues: CASSFRVSTDTQYF.

J is TRBJ2-5 and V is TRBV7-2; 12 bases agree with TRBD2. CDR1 SGHTA and CDR2 FQGNSA come from the germline V gene. V lost 6 bases, J lost 7 bases, and 9 bases stayed unmatched. The CDR3 totals 15 residues. CDR3 sequence: CASRGTSGGFGTQYF. The DNA for the CDR3 is TGTGCCAGCAGAGGCACTAGCGGGGGGTTCGGGACCCAGTACTTC.

The CDR3 bases are TGTGCCAGCAGCTCTCCCTATGCAGCGGGGGTCGAGACCCAGTACTTC. Amino acids: CASSSPYAAGVETQYF. V gene TRBV14 combines with J gene TRBJ2-5; 8 nucleotides match TRBD2. The CDR3 is 16 amino acids. Germline lookup yields CDR1 SGHDN and CDR2 FVKESK. V lost 5 bases, J lost 5 bases, and 13 bases stayed unmatched.

A few counts support this clonotype. The V and J genes are TRBV12-3 or TRBV12-4 and TRBJ2-1; 12 nucleotides align to TRBD2. J was trimmed by 10 bases and V by 3 bases; bases with no gene match: 4. This CDR3 has 14 residues. The CDR3 DNA follows: TGTGCCAGCAGTTTGGGGGGACTAGCGGGCGAGCAGTTCTTC. Protein sequence: CASSLGGLAGEQFF.

This clonotype was detected only a few times. The chain uses TRBV4-3 and TRBJ2-5; 7 nucleotides align to TRBD2. Germline V CDR1 and CDR2: LGHNA, YSLEER. CDR3 length: 16 residues. V gave up 1 base and J gave up 2 bases; unmatched junction bases: 7. Written as DNA, the CDR3 is TGCGCCAGCAGCCAAGGAGTTCGGCGGGGGCAAGAGACCCAGTACTTC. Protein: CASSQGVRRGQETQYF.

This clonotype was counted ten times or more. For the CDR3, the DNA is TGTGCCAGCAGCTTAGCTGGTAGCAATCAGCCCCAGCATTTT. It specifies CASSLAGSNQPQHF. The chain recombines TRBV5-6 with TRBJ1-5; D not resolved. Germline V gene lookup returns CDR1 SGHDT and CDR2 YYEEEE. V was cut by 2 bases and J by 0 bases, with 6 bases left in between. CDR3 size: 14 residues.

This clonotype was observed a few times. The V gene is TRBV28, the J gene TRBJ1-2; D ambiguous. CDR3 length equals 13 residues. Germline CDR1 and CDR2: MDHEN and SYDVKM. Trimming shortened V by 5 bases and J by 2 bases, and 9 bases separated the two germline ends. The CDR3 loop is CASSPGKNYGYTF. The CDR3 DNA follows: TGTGCCAGCAGTCCCGGGAAAAACTATGGCTACACCTTC.

This chain links TRBV6-1 with TRBJ1-2; 7 bases line up with TRBD1. V shed 6 bases and J 5 bases; nucleotides not matched to a gene: 9. The CDR3 consists of 14 residues. Per the germline V gene, CDR1 is MNHNS and CDR2 is SASEGT. CDR3 DNA sequence: TGTGCCAGCAGCATCCTCGACAGGGCTTATGGCTACACCTTC. It codes for CASSILDRAYGYTF.

This clonotype has more than one count but fewer than ten. J is TRBJ2-6 and V is TRBV4-3; 7 positions agree with TRBD2. The length of the CDR3 is 18 residues. V was pared by 3 bases and J by 0 bases, with 8 bases of the junction left unmatched. Looked up from germline, CDR1 is LGHNA and CDR2 is YSLEER. CDR3 bases: TGCGCCAGCAGCCAGGGGACTAACCTTAACTCTGGGGCCAACGTCCTGACTTTC. Residues: CASSQGTNLNSGANVLTF.

This clonotype was recorded only once. Relative to the germline gene, one junction end is altered; a read error may explain this. CDR3 sequence: CASTSRQHQNTGEPFF. CDR3 DNA sequence: TGTGCCAGCACCAGCCGACAGCACCAGAACACCGGGGAGCCGTTTTTT. The J gene is TRBJ2-2, the V gene TRBV12-3 or TRBV12-4; D could derive from TRBD1 or TRBD2 (5 bases each). This CDR3 comprises 16 residues.

This clonotype was recorded a few times. The genes are TRBV28 and TRBJ2-5; TRBD2 matches at 8 bases. This CDR3 has 15 residues. Germline assignment: CDR1 MDHEN and CDR2 SYDVKM. With V trimmed by 7 bases and J by 5 bases, 12 bases remained unmatched. The CDR3 DNA reads TGTGCCAGCACCATCAGCGGGGGCTTGTCGGAGACCCAGTACTTC. Encoded protein: CASTISGGLSETQYF.

This clonotype was seen many times. This chain links TRBV7-2 with TRBJ1-2; 9 bases agree with TRBD1. Trimming removed 5 bases from V and 2 bases from J; junction bases left unmatched: 3. Germline values: CDR1 SGHTA, CDR2 FQGNSA. The CDR3 loop spans 14 amino acids. In nucleotides, the CDR3 is TGTGCCAGCAGCCACGGACAGGGGAACTATGGCTACACCTTC. Encoded protein: CASSHGQGNYGYTF.

The gene calls are TRBV4-1 and TRBJ2-7; D gene unclear. Germline CDR1 and CDR2: MGHRA and YSYEKL. The V end was cut by 1 base, the J end by 4 bases, with 14 bases between. This CDR3 has 15 amino acids. The CDR3: CASSQADADRYEQYF. The CDR3 DNA reads TGCGCCAGCAGCCAAGCAGACGCGGACCGTTACGAGCAGTACTTC.